This TCR beta chain was identified during a study of tumor-infiltrating lymphocytes in primary liver carcinoma. Study overall: Donors had hepatocellular carcinoma or combined HCC and intrahepatic cholangiocarcinoma. Each of the samples returned roughly 3.65 to 7.5 million productive TCRbeta reads (a yield similar across tissue types).

V gave up 3 bases and J gave up 4 bases, with 17 bases separating them. The CDR3 spans 15 residues. Germline V lookup: CDR1 SQVTM, CDR2 ANQGSEA. Study-level points and caveats: The difference in top-250-clone fraction between tumors and blood was significant, favoring tumors (p = 0.039).

Starting material of 500 to 600 ng total RNA yielded TCR beta cDNA via a constant-region primer. Library construction for TCR beta comprised three nested multiplex PCR rounds performed with slightly modified ARM-PCR. Two initial PCR rounds of ten to eleven cycles each paired TRBV1-TRBV30 forward primers with a C-beta reverse primer. TCRdb reprocessed the multiplex PCR reads via MiXCR and lists one record per CDR3 protein. This sample yields more than 95,000 distinct CDR3 sequences, of which about four fifths are seen a single time; 15% to 25% belongs to the top ten. In regard to this clonotype: Its antigen is still unknown. The CDR3 ends on some other residue instead of the conserved phenylalanine or tryptophan, so this is likely a read error.

The study co-extracted DNA and RNA from around 20-30 mg of unsorted bulk tissue. Sequenced: liver tumor tissue from sampling region 3. As to subset: tumor region T3, left-lateral pole. The receptor's source is a man aged 40-49 years with primary liver carcinoma and hepatitis B virus infection. V is TRBV29-1 and J is TRBJ2-3, with a possible D match to TRBD2 (6 bases). The CDR3 DNA reads as TGCAGCGTTGAGGGCGGGGTCGGCATCGCAGATACGCAGTATTCT. It encodes CSVEGGVGIADTQYS.